This T cell receptor (beta chain) was obtained from a study of T-cell memory formation after mild COVID-19 listed by TCRdb under 2021. In terms of the full investigation: TCR sequence clusters from the two donors were found to be largely donor specific. In two donors, T-cell clones that expanded and contracted after mild COVID-19 were followed by sequencing TCRalpha and TCRbeta repertoires longitudinally. The cohort comprised two young, previously healthy adult volunteers, one female and one male. Here is what the overall study found, with its caveats: The detection of some responding clones in pre-infection memory suggests that pre-existing cross-reactive memory T cells joined the SARS-CoV-2 response. Only a couple of mild cases were covered in the study, and larger cohorts including severe cases with pre-infection samples were considered necessary. SARS-CoV-2 specificity of the second-wave clones peaking on day 37 was not confirmed. Clones that contracted from day 15 to 85 showed balanced CD4/CD8 phenotypes, whereas a second wave of clones that expanded from day 15 to 37 leaned towards CD4+. Contracting CD4+ clones were located mainly in the CM and EM memory subsets, whereas CD8+ clones were found to be enriched in EMRA.

Concerning this clonotype itself: Its antigen target is currently unknown. Per-nucleotide qualities are absent, and no much larger clonotype sits a single base away.

The germline V gene supplies CDR1 SGHRS and CDR2 YFSETQ. The junction shows trimming of 4 bases on V and 0 bases on J, plus 17 bases between the germline ends. Its CDR3 holds 16 amino acids, cysteine through phenylalanine. Only the CDR3 DNA is retained, 48 bases long and in frame from the first base. TCRdb lists the instrument as Illumina NovaSeq 6000. Using 5'RACE with constant-segment primers, TCRalpha and TCRbeta cDNA libraries were constructed, with sample barcodes and unique molecular identifiers added in the process. Trizol reagent was used to extract RNA from every sample. Libraries were amplified in two PCR steps, with a second sample barcode and Illumina TruSeq adapters added in the second step. Sequencing of libraries was performed on an Illumina NovaSeq with 2 x 150 bp paired-end reads. The study's processing was this. With migec v1.2.7, reads were demultiplexed and then collapsed into UMI-guided consensus sequences. Using mixcr v2.1.11, the UMI consensuses were aligned to TRA and TRB V and J templates and assembled into clonotypes. Expanded or contracted clonotypes were those called significant by both edgeR and NoisET, with noise models trained on biological replicates. For edgeR calls, the thresholds were a false discovery rate-adjusted p below 0.01 and a log2 fold-change of 1. As an exploratory analysis of dynamics, PCA with hierarchical clustering was applied to max-normalized trajectories of the 1000 most abundant clonotypes. Each responding clone was given a CD4 or CD8 phenotype based on the CD4+ and CD8+ repertoires, which had been sequenced separately. TCRdb reworked the public reads: Q25 trimming with fastp, MiXCR clone assembly, productive beta chains retained. CDR3 protein sequences are deduplicated, and each keeps its most common genes and DNA. The V and J calls shown here were made by TCRdb, not taken from the authors' results. Recorded for this sample are 250,000 or so distinct CDR3 sequences; roughly 18% of them occurred a single time. Under 25% of the sample is held by the ten biggest clonotypes.

Ficoll-Paque density gradient centrifugation was the method used to isolate PBMCs. The receptor was isolated from a man between 18 and 35 years old who had mild COVID-19 (a few samples of this study predate the infection). The sample titles of this study are shuffled in the database, so cell type and time point are left out; the donor was told from shared clones. The chain is encoded by TRBV5-1 joined to TRBJ2-7, with the D call perhaps TRBD1 or TRBD2, as 5 bases match in each case. The source material was PBMCs or a T cell subset sorted from them (not recorded which). The CDR3 region reads CASSLGVGTVSYEQYF. The DNA sequence follows: TGCGCCAGCAGCCTGGGGGTAGGGACGGTCTCCTACGAGCAGTACTTC.